The sequence of this T cell receptor (beta chain) was determined in a study of T-cell reconstitution after alpha-beta-depleted transplantation in children. This CDR3 region has 15 residues. Germline CDR1 and CDR2: MDHEN and SYDVKM. V shed 6 bases and J shed 2 bases, with 17 bases lying between them. As it was prepared, the TCRbeta library received unique molecular identifiers. MiXCR, run by TCRdb on the PCR reads, gives a single entry per CDR3 protein. The sample contains under 400,000 distinct CDR3 sequences, 23% of which appear only once. Notes on the study in general: Expanded graft clones numbering several hundred reportedly gave rise to alpha-beta T cells about two months after transplant.

This clonotype was seen only a few times. The antigen is unknown. Source: PBMCs, mostly from graft donor cells, taken 180 days after TCRalphabeta/CD19-depleted stem cell transplant. The TCR originated in a male patient under 18 who had a stem cell transplant for acute lymphoblastic leukemia, so the T cells may come from the graft donor. This chain connects TRBV28 to TRBJ2-7; D is perhaps TRBD2 (6 bases). CDR3 nucleotide sequence: TGTGCCAGCAGCTGGCGGGGACTCGCCACCTACGAGCAGTACTTC. It is translated as CASSWRGLATYEQYF.